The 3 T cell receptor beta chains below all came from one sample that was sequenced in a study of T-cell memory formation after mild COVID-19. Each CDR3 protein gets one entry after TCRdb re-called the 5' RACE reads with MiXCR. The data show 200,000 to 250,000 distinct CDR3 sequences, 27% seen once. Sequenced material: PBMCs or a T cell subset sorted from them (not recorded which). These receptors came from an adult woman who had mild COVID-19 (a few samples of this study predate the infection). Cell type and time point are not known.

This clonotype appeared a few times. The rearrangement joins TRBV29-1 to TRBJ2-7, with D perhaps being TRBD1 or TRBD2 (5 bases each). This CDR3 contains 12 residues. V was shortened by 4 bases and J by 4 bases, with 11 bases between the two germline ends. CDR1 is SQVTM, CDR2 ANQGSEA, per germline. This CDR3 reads CSVVGDRYEQYF. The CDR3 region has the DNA TGCAGCGTTGTGGGAGACAGATACGAGCAGTACTTC.

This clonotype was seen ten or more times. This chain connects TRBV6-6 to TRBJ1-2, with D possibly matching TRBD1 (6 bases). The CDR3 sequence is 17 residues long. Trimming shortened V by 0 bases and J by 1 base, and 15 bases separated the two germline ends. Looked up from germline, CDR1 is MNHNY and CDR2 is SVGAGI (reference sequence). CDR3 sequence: CASSYSTGSRSNYGYTF. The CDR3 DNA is TGTGCCAGCAGTTACTCTACAGGGAGCCGAAGTAACTATGGCTACACCTTC.

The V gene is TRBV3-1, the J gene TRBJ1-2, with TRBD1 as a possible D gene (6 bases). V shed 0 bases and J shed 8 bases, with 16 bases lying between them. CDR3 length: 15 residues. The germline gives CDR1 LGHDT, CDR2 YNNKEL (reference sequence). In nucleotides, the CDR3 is TGTGCCAGCAGCCAAGATGTCCGGGGGGGGCACGGCTACACCTTC. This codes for CASSQDVRGGHGYTF.